This T cell receptor beta chain was recovered during a study of T cell responses to AZD1222 COVID-19 vaccine. This clone was observed a few times. Its target is unknown. Study-level points and caveats: The sample set comprised mostly white British donors with more females, and clonal diversity was possibly underestimated. No day 14 peak samples; only post-peak repertoires were characterized.

Assay: immunoSEQ multiplex PCR; the TCRdb copy retains only in-frame clones and omits some. The sample lists about 140,000 clones, approximately 92% occurring once. CDR3 length equals 18 residues. In germline, CDR1 is SGDLS, CDR2 YYNGEE. Trimming cost V 0 bases and J 2 bases, with 15 bases left between them. Here the sequenced sample was peripheral blood, taken 28 days after the second AZD1222 dose. V and J are TRBV9 and TRBJ2-6, with D perhaps matching TRBD1 (5 bases). This receptor was identified in an adult who received the AZD1222 COVID-19 vaccine. CDR3 bases: TGTGCCAGCAGCGTAGGTACAGGCTTGATGGCTGGGGCCAACGTCCTGACTTTC. It codes for CASSVGTGLMAGANVLTF.